Shown below are 25 T cell receptor beta chains from a single sample sequenced in a study of T cell repertoires in cytomegalovirus infection. Each CDR3 protein is one row after TCRdb ran MiXCR on the reads. Among approximately 97,000 distinct CDR3 sequences listed, about 15% were seen once. Sequences were obtained from PBMCs. These receptors originate from a human donor in good health (CMV status not recorded). Some clones in this sample may be carry-over from other donors' samples.

The chain has TRBV6-1 and TRBJ2-5; no definite D call. V gave up 2 bases and J gave up 3 bases, with 10 bases separating them. The germline V gene encodes CDR1 MNHNS and CDR2 SASEGT. The CDR3 has 14 residues. The CDR3 loop reads CASSERSNKETQYF. CDR3 bases: TGTGCCAGCAGTGAACGAAGCAACAAAGAGACCCAGTACTTC.

The sample holds a few counts of this clonotype. This rearrangement joins TRBV6-5 to TRBJ1-1; D is possibly TRBD1 (5 bases). The V end was cut by 10 bases, the J end by 1 base, with 13 bases between. This CDR3 region has 13 residues. Germline V lookup: CDR1 MNHEY, CDR2 SVGAGI. DNA for the CDR3: TGTGCCACCCCGGGGGGTAAGAACACTGAAGCTTTCTTT. Its protein product is CATPGGKNTEAFF.

Concerning this clonotype: This may be a read error: a much more frequent sequence differs by one nucleotide. Since the CDR3 does not end with the conserved phenylalanine or tryptophan, this likely comes from a read error. No DNA is shown, since the ends of the CDR3 on it are uncertain; the CDR3 is the one TCRdb lists. V and J are TRBV10-3 and TRBJ1-2. CDR1 is ENHRY, CDR2 SYGVKD, per germline. The CDR3 spans 16 residues, counting both ends. CDR3 sequence reads: CATDKRGGPADYGYTC.

The rearrangement uses TRBV20-1 and TRBJ1-1; D is unresolved. In germline, CDR1 is DFQATT, CDR2 SNEGSKA (reference sequence). There are 13 residues in the CDR3. The V end was cut by 7 bases, the J end by 0 bases, with 12 bases between. Here the CDR3 reads CSGPPRLNTEAFF. As DNA, the CDR3 is TGCAGTGGGCCCCCCAGGTTGAACACTGAAGCTTTCTTT.

This clonotype appeared many times. The gene calls are TRBV14 and TRBJ1-6; 7 bases align to TRBD1. The junction had 2 bases not matched to a gene; V was cut back by 2 bases and J by 10 bases. In germline, CDR1 is SGHDN, CDR2 FVKESK. The CDR3 has 13 residues. This CDR3 is CASSQRTGSPLHF. DNA for the CDR3: TGTGCCAGCAGCCAAAGGACAGGCTCACCCCTCCACTTT. The full variable domain, completed using reference TRBV14 and TRBJ1-6, is EAGVTQFPSHSVIEKGQTVTLRCDPISGHDNLYWYRRVMGKEIKFLLHFVKESKQDESGMPNNRFLAERTGGTYSTLKVQPAELEDSGVYFCASSQRTGSPLHFGNGTRLTVT.

In its sample, this clonotype was seen many times. Germline is not matched at one junction end, which may reflect a read error. The genes are TRBV7-7 and TRBJ1-2, with a possible D match to TRBD1 (5 bases). Germline lookup yields CDR1 SSHAT and CDR2 FNYEAQ (reference sequence). This CDR3 region has 13 residues. The DNA for the CDR3 is TGTGCTAGCAGCTTGACAGCCCTTGATGGCTACACCTTC. Encoded protein: CASSLTALDGYTF.

The chain employs TRBV13 and TRBJ2-7; 9 nucleotides align to TRBD2. The CDR3 totals 15 residues. Per germline, CDR1 PRHDT and CDR2 FYEKMQ (reference sequence). V gave up 1 base and J gave up 1 base; unmatched junction bases: 2. The CDR3 DNA reads as TGTGCCAGCAGCTTAGTGCGGGGGGGATCCTACGAGCAGTACTTC. Protein product: CASSLVRGGSYEQYF.

The V call is TRBV20-1, the J call TRBJ1-1, with 7 nucleotides matching TRBD1. Trimming took 3 bases from V and 2 from J; bases not matched to a gene: 3. Germline CDR1 reads DFQATT; CDR2 reads SNEGSKA (reference sequence). CDR3 length: 13 amino acids. CDR3 amino acids: CSASRGENTEAFF. The CDR3 coding sequence is TGCAGTGCTAGCAGGGGGGAAAACACTGAAGCTTTCTTT.

The rearrangement links TRBV5-1 to TRBJ2-7; TRBD2 matches 10 bases. Germline V lookup: CDR1 SGHRS, CDR2 YFSETQ. The CDR3 runs to 15 residues. J was trimmed by 5 bases and V by 0 bases; bases with no gene match: 5. The DNA for the CDR3 is TGCGCCAGCAGCTTGGGAACTAGCGGGGTCAACGAGCAGTACTTC. This sequence encodes CASSLGTSGVNEQYF.

This clonotype was recorded at least ten times. This chain connects TRBV7-9 to TRBJ2-5; D tentatively fits TRBD1 or TRBD2 (6 bases each). Trimming shortened V by 6 bases and J by 5 bases, and 16 bases separated the two germline ends. Per the germline V gene, CDR1 is SEHNR and CDR2 is FQNEAQ (reference sequence). CDR3 length: 14 amino acids. CDR3 in amino acids: CASSQSGAMETQYF. The CDR3 nucleotides read TGTGCCAGCAGTCAATCGGGGGCCATGGAGACCCAGTACTTC.

This clonotype was seen ten or more times. This chain connects TRBV7-2 to TRBJ2-5; 9 bases align to TRBD2. V shed 4 bases, J shed 3 bases, and the junction held 6 bases outside the gene matches. This CDR3 has 15 amino acids. The germline V gene encodes CDR1 SGHTA and CDR2 FQGNSA. The CDR3 here is CASSWRGGNEETQYF. As DNA, the CDR3 is TGTGCCAGCAGCTGGCGGGGGGGCAACGAAGAGACCCAGTACTTC.

This chain uses TRBV6-2 or TRBV6-3 with TRBJ2-7, with a tentative D call TRBD2 (5 bases). Germline assignment: CDR1 MNHEY and CDR2 SVGEGT. The CDR3 runs 12 residues. The V end was cut by 2 bases, the J end by 4 bases, with 6 bases between. CDR3: CASSYRGYEQYF. In DNA form, the CDR3 reads TGTGCCAGCAGTTACCGGGGATACGAGCAGTACTTC.

This clonotype was seen at least ten times. In DNA form, the CDR3 reads TGTGCCAGCAGTTTAGGAATTATGAACACTGAAGCTTTCTTT. Encoded protein: CASSLGIMNTEAFF. The chain carries TRBV12-3 or TRBV12-4 and TRBJ1-1; D remains unclear. V lost 1 base to trimming and J lost 0 bases, with 6 bases between them. CDR3 length: 14 amino acids.

This clonotype was counted many times. V gene TRBV7-6 combines with J gene TRBJ2-7; 12 nucleotides align to TRBD2. Germline CDR1 is SGHVS and CDR2 is FNYEAQ. The CDR3 spans 17 residues. The V and J ends lost 2 bases and 0 bases, in that order; junction bases with no gene match: 5. This chain's CDR3 is CASSLTSGGPSSYEQYF. The CDR3 DNA reads as TGTGCCAGCAGCTTAACTAGCGGGGGGCCAAGCTCCTACGAGCAGTACTTC.

This clonotype was detected a few times. The chain combines TRBV28 with TRBJ2-1, with D unresolved. Trimming pared 2 bases from V and 5 bases from J, leaving 16 bases between. The CDR3 runs to 16 residues. Germline V gene data show CDR1 as MDHEN and CDR2 as SYDVKM. CDR3: CASSLGPLFQDNEQFF. The CDR3 DNA reads as TGTGCCAGCAGTTTAGGGCCCCTCTTTCAGGACAATGAGCAGTTCTTC. The complete variable domain, with remaining parts taken from reference TRBV28 and TRBJ2-1, reads DVKVTQSSRYLVKRTGEKVFLECVQDMDHENMFWYRQDPGLGLRLIYFSYDVKMKEKGDIPEGYSVSREKKERFSLILESASTNQTSMYLCASSLGPLFQDNEQFFGPGTRLTVL.

CDR3 in DNA: TGTGCCACCAGCTCCCGGGGGGAGAACACCGGGGAGCTGTTTTTT. Its protein is CATSSRGENTGELFF. The V and J genes are TRBV15 and TRBJ2-2, with TRBD2 matching 7 bases. Germline V lookup: CDR1 LNHNV, CDR2 YYDKDF (reference sequence). The CDR3 totals 15 residues. V was pared by 5 bases and J by 1 base, with 4 bases of the junction left unmatched. Filled out from reference TRBV15 and TRBJ2-2, the complete variable domain reads DAMVIQNPRYQVTQFGKPVTLSCSQTLNHNVMYWYQQKSSQAPKLLFHYYDKDFNNEADTPDNFQSRRPNTSFCFLDIRSPGLGDTAMYLCATSSRGENTGELFFGEGSRLTVL.

The genes are TRBV2 and TRBJ1-3; TRBD1 matches at 10 bases. After removal of 6 bases from V and 0 bases from J, the junction contained 5 bases not matched to a gene. The germline CDR1 and CDR2 sequences are SNHLY and FYNNEI. The CDR3 contains 16 residues. CDR3 DNA: TGTGCCAGCAGCGCGGACAGGGGGTTCTCTGGAAACACCATATATTTT. Amino acids: CASSADRGFSGNTIYF. Combining the CDR3 with reference TRBV2 and TRBJ1-3 gives the whole variable domain EPEVTQTPSHQVTQMGQEVILRCVPISNHLYFYWYRQILGQKVEFLVSFYNNEISEKSEIFDDQFSVERPDGSNFTLKIRSTKLEDSAMYFCASSADRGFSGNTIYFGEGSWLTVV.

The chain couples TRBV6-5 to TRBJ1-3, with 8 bases that match TRBD1. Unmatched junction bases numbered 4, after V lost 6 bases and J lost 0 bases. The CDR3 contains 15 residues. Germline V gives CDR1 MNHEY, CDR2 SVGAGI. The chain's CDR3 is CASSQDRDSGNTIYF. The CDR3 nucleotides are TGTGCCAGCAGCCAGGACAGGGACTCTGGAAACACCATATATTTT.

This clonotype was recorded at least ten times. This chain connects TRBV12-3 or TRBV12-4 to TRBJ2-3; TRBD2 agrees at 8 bases. CDR3 size: 15 residues. V was clipped by 3 bases and J by 2 bases; unmatched bases: 4. The CDR3 DNA reads TGTGCCAGCAGTTTCAGGCGGGGGGCCACAGATACGCAGTATTTT. Translated, it gives CASSFRRGATDTQYF.

This clonotype was seen a few times. This chain joins TRBV2 and TRBJ1-1; weak D call: TRBD1 (6 bases). Between the trimmed V and J ends, which lost 4 bases and 1 base, there was a span of 10 bases. CDR3 length: 14 residues. Germline V gene sequence: CDR1 SNHLY, CDR2 FYNNEI. Here the CDR3 DNA reads TGTGCCAGCAGTGGGGGGGCTTGGAACACTGAAGCTTTCTTT. It yields the protein CASSGGAWNTEAFF.

This clonotype was seen more than once but under ten times. V gene TRBV6-5 combines with J gene TRBJ2-3; D tentatively reads TRBD1 or TRBD2 (7 bases each). Germline loops: CDR1 MNHEY, CDR2 SVGAGI. V gave up 2 bases and J gave up 3 bases, with 24 bases separating them. This CDR3 spans 19 amino acids. The CDR3 region has the DNA TGTGCCAGCAGTTACCCATTCATCGGGGTCCAGGGGGGGACAGATACGCAGTATTTT. Protein: CASSYPFIGVQGGTDTQYF.

Only a few counts were recorded for this clonotype. This rearrangement joins TRBV30 to TRBJ1-2, with D maybe TRBD1 (5 bases). The V end was cut by 3 bases, the J end by 7 bases, with 12 bases between. Germline V gene lookup returns CDR1 GTSNPN and CDR2 SVGIG (reference sequence). The CDR3 is 12 amino acids. The CDR3 bases are TGTGCCTGGAGCCAGGGTGAACTTGGCTACACCTTC. Its protein product is CAWSQGELGYTF.

The chain joins TRBV2 to TRBJ2-1, with TRBD1 as a possible D gene (7 bases). Trimming shortened V by 6 bases and J by 10 bases, and 13 bases separated the two germline ends. CDR1 and CDR2 from the germline V gene are SNHLY and FYNNEI. The CDR3 contains 12 residues. CDR3 nucleotide sequence: TGTGCCAGCAGCTGGGCAGGGGGGGAGCAGTTCTTC. Translation gives CASSWAGGEQFF.

This clonotype was seen at least ten times. The chain is built from TRBV7-9 and TRBJ2-5; possibly TRBD1 or TRBD2 for D (5 bases each). Trimming shortened V by 1 base and J by 1 base, and 16 bases separated the two germline ends. Germline assignment: CDR1 SEHNR and CDR2 FQNEAQ (reference sequence). The length of the CDR3 is 17 residues. CDR3 DNA: TGTGCCAGCAGCTTAGGCACCCTCTGGGACCTCCAAGAGACCCAGTACTTC. It specifies CASSLGTLWDLQETQYF.

The CDR3 here is CASSPQGRQPQHF. CDR3 bases: TGTGCCAGCAGTCCCCAGGGACGGCAGCCCCAGCATTTT. This rearrangement joins TRBV27 to TRBJ1-5, with D perhaps matching TRBD1 (5 bases). With 5 bases removed from V and 7 bases from J, the gap between germline ends came to 12 bases. CDR1 is MNHEY, CDR2 SMNVEV, per germline (reference sequence). The CDR3 spans 13 residues.